This paragraph reports one T cell receptor beta chain. Tumor samples were obtained before definitive surgery or chemotherapy. The germline gives CDR1 SGDLS, CDR2 YYNGEE. The CDR3 is 15 residues long. Between the trimmed V and J ends, which lost 0 bases and 4 bases, there was a span of 11 bases. Sequencing used immunoSEQ multiplex PCR; TCRdb keeps in-frame clones, though not all of them. The table includes several thousand clones, 65% to 80% detected once. The data are from a study of high-grade serous ovarian cancer treatment subgroups. As for the study in general: Mean per sample: around 14,000 reads, about 6,900 unique TCR beta rearrangements.

The clonotype was recovered from a human donor with high-grade serous ovarian cancer. The V and J genes are TRBV9 and TRBJ2-1; D unresolved. Sequenced: tumor tissue. CDR3 loop: CASSVVGIGYNEQFF. The CDR3 region has the DNA TGTGCCAGCAGCGTAGTAGGGATCGGGTACAATGAGCAGTTCTTC.